These T cell receptor beta chains were read from a single sample in a study of T-cell memory formation after mild COVID-19. TCRdb re-derived calls from the 5' RACE reads in MiXCR, one entry per CDR3 protein. The sample lists hundreds of thousands of distinct CDR3 sequences; 15% to 20% were seen once. What was sequenced was PBMCs or a T cell subset sorted from them (not recorded which). All receptors derive from a man aged 18 to 30 who had mild COVID-19 (a few samples of this study predate the infection). Cell type and time point are not known. CDR3s include the opening cysteine and the closing phenylalanine or tryptophan.

v_call	j_call	cdr3_aa
TRBV29-1	TRBJ1-1	CSVGEEAFF
TRBV20-1	TRBJ1-1	CSAPWAGKDTEAFF
TRBV20-1	TRBJ2-1	CSATWASNEQFF
TRBV7-9	TRBJ2-3	CASSHTRDRGTDTQYF
TRBV4-2	TRBJ2-3	CASSRSISGGEDTQYF
TRBV19	TRBJ2-3	CASSMRGPPPDTQYF
TRBV20-1	TRBJ2-1	CSAREGRGVSWDEQFF
TRBV7-9	TRBJ2-3	CASSPLGSTDTQYF
TRBV7-8	TRBJ2-3	CASSLLASQFINTDTQYF
TRBV29-1	TRBJ2-3	CSVETSTDTQYF
TRBV7-2	TRBJ1-5	CASGPRGDQPQHF
TRBV9	TRBJ2-1	CASSVAPARNEQFF
TRBV20-1	TRBJ2-1	CSARGSPGGNEQFF
TRBV4-1	TRBJ2-7	CASSRQQGNEQYF
TRBV15	TRBJ2-7	CATSRERDTAYEQYF
TRBV15	TRBJ2-5	CATSRQGYQETQYF
TRBV11-2	TRBJ2-7	CASSLVRTTYEQYF
TRBV23-1	TRBJ2-7	CASLRDRDSYEQYF
TRBV2	TRBJ2-2	CASRGQEDTGELFF
TRBV5-1	TRBJ2-2	CASSLALAGGTNTGELFF
TRBV5-1	TRBJ1-3	CASAVGDGNTIYF
TRBV12-3/TRBV12-4	TRBJ2-5	CASSLGPPVLTQYF
TRBV3-1	TRBJ2-7	CASSQEPTSYEQYF